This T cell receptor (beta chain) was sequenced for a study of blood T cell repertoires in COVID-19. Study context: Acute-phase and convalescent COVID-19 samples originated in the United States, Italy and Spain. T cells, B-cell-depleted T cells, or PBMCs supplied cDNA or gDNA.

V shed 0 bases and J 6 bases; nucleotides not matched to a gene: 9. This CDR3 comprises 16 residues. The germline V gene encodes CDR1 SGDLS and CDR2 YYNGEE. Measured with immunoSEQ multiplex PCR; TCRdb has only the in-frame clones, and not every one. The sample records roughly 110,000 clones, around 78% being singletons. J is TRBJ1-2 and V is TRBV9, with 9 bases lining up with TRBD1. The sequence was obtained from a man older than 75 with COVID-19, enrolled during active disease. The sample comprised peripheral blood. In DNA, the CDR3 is TGTGCCAGCAGCGTAGATTGGACAGGGGCCCAAAATGGCTACACCTTC. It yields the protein CASSVDWTGAQNGYTF.